A single sample gave rise to the 2 T cell receptor beta chains below, sequenced in a study of OX40 agonist ivuxolimab in advanced cancers. TCRdb's table, derived via immunoSEQ multiplex PCR, lists solely in-frame clones and lacks some. The sample holds more than 35,000 clones, about three quarters seen once. The specimen comprised CD4+ or CD8+ T cells sorted from blood, sampled in a trial of the OX40 agonist ivuxolimab. These receptors came from an adult with an advanced solid tumor such as melanoma, head and neck, liver or kidney cancer.

V is TRBV6-6 and J is TRBJ1-1, with D hard to call. Deletions cut 2 bases from V and 6 bases from J, with 10 bases between. From germline, CDR1 is MNHNY and CDR2 SVGAGI (reference sequence). There are 13 residues in the CDR3. This chain's CDR3 is CASSYLMMAEAFF. The CDR3 coding sequence is TGTGCCAGCAGTTACCTTATGATGGCTGAAGCTTTCTTT.

This sequence joins TRBV4-2 and TRBJ2-7; no clear D gene. V was pared by 0 bases and J by 2 bases, with 11 bases between. This CDR3 is 15 amino acids long. Germline lookup yields CDR1 LGHNA and CDR2 YNFKEQ. CDR3 sequence reads: CASSQDSSSTYEQYF. CDR3 nucleotide sequence: TGTGCCAGCAGCCAAGATTCTAGTTCCACCTACGAGCAGTACTTC.